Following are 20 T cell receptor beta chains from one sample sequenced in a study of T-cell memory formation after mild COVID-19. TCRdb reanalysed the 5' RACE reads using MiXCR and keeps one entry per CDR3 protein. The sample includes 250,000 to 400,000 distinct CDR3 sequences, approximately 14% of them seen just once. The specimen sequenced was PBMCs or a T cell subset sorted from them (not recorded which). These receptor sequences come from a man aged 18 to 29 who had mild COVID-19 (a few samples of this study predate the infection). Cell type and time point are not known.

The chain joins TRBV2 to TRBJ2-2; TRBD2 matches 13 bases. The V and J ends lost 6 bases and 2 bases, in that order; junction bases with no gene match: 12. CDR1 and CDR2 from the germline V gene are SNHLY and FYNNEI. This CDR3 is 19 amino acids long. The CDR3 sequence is CASSDYGLAGVLNTGELFF. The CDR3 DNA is TGTGCCAGCAGCGACTACGGACTAGCGGGGGTACTCAACACCGGGGAGCTGTTTTTT.

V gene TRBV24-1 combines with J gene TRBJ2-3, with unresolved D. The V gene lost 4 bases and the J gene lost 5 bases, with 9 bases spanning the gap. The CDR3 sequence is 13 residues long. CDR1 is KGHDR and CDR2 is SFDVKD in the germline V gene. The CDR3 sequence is CATSEYLGDTQYF. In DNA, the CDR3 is TGTGCCACCAGTGAGTACCTGGGAGATACGCAGTATTTT.

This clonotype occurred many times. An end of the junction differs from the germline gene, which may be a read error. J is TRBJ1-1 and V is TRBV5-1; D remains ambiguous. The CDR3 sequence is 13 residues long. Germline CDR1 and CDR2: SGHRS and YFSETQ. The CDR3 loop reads CASSLTENTEAFF. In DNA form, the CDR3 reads TGTGCTAGCAGCTTGACGGAGAACACTGAAGCTTTCTTT. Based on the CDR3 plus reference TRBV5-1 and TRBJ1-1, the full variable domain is KAGVTQTPRYLIKTRGQQVTLSCSPISGHRSVSWYQQTPGQGLQFLFEYFSETQRNKGNFPGRFSGRQFSNSRSEMNVSTLELGDSALYLCASSLTENTEAFFGQGTRLTVV.

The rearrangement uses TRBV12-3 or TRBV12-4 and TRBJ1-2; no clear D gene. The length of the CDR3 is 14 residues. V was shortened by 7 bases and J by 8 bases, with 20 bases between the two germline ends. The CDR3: CASTESFSFGGYTF. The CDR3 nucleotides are TGTGCCAGCACTGAAAGCTTCAGTTTCGGAGGCTACACCTTC.

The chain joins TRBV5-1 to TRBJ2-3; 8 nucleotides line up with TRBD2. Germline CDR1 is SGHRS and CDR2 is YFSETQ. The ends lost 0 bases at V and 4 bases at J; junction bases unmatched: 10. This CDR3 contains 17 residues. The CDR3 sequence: CASSLAGRGAPPDTQYF. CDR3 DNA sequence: TGCGCCAGCAGCTTGGCCGGGAGGGGGGCCCCCCCAGATACGCAGTATTTT.

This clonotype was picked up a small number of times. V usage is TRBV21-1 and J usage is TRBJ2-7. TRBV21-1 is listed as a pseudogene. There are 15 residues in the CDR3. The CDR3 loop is CASSKGPDGRYEQYV. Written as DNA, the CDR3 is TGTGCCAGCAGCAAAGGACCAGACGGACGGTACGAGCAGTACGTC.

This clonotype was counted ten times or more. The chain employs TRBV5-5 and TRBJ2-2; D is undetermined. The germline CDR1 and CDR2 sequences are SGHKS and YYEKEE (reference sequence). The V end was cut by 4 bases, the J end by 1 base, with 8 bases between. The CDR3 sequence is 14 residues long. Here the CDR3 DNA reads TGTGCCAGCAGCCATTCCCGGAACACCGGGGAGCTGTTTTTT. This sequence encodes CASSHSRNTGELFF.

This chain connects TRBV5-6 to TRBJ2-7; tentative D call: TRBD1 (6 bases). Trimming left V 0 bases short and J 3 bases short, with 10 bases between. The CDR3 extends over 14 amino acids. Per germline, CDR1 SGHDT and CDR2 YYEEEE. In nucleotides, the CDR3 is TGTGCCAGCAGCTTGGACAGGGTGGTCTACGAGCAGTACTTC. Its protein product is CASSLDRVVYEQYF.

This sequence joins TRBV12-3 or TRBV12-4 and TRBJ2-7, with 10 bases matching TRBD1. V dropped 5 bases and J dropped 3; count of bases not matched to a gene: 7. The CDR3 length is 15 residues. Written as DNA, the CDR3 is TGTGCCAGCAGTGACCGGGACAGGGGACTCTACGAGCAGTACTTC. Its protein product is CASSDRDRGLYEQYF.

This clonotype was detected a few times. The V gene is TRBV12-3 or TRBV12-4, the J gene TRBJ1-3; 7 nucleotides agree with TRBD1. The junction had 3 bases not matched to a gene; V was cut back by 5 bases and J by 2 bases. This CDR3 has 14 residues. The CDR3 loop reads CASSLQGTGNTIYF. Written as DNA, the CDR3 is TGTGCCAGCAGTCTACAGGGGACTGGAAACACCATATATTTT.

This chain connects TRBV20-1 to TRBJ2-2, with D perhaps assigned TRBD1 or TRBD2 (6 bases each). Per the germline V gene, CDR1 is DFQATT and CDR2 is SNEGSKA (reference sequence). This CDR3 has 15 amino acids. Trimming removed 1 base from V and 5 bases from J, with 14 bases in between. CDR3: CSARVIGGGTGELFF. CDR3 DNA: TGCAGTGCTAGAGTAATCGGGGGCGGTACCGGGGAGCTGTTTTTT.

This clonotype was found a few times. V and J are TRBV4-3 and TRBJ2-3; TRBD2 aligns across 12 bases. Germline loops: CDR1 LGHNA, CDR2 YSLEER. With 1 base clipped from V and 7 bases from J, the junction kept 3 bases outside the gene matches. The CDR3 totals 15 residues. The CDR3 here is CASSQGLAGANTQYF. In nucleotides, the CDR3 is TGCGCCAGCAGCCAAGGACTAGCGGGGGCTAATACGCAGTATTTT.

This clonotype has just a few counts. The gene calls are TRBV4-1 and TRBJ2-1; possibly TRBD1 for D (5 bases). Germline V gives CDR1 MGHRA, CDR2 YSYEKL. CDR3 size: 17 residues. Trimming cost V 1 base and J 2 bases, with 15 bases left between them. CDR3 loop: CASSQGSRGWPYNEQFF. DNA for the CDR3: TGCGCCAGCAGCCAAGGATCAAGGGGCTGGCCCTACAATGAGCAGTTCTTC.

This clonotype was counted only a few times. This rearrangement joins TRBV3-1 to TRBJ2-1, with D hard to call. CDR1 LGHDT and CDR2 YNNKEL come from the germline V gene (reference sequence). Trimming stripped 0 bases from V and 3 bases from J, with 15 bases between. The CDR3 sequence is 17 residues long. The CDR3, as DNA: TGTGCCAGCAGCCAAGATGGATCCCGAGCCCACTACAATGAGCAGTTCTTC. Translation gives CASSQDGSRAHYNEQFF.

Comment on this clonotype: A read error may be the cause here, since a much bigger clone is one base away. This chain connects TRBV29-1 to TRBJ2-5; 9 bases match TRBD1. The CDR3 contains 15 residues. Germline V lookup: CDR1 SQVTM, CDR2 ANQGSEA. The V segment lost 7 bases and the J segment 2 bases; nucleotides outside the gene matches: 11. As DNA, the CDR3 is TGCAGCGGAACCGGCGACAGGGGGTGTCAAGAGACCCAGTACTTC. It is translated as CSGTGDRGCQETQYF.

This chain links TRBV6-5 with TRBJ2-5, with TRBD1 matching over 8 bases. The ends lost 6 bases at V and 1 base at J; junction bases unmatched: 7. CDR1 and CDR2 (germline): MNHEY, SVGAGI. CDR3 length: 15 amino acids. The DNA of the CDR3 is TGTGCCAGCAGCAACAGGGGGACGGCCCAAGAGACCCAGTACTTC. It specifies CASSNRGTAQETQYF.

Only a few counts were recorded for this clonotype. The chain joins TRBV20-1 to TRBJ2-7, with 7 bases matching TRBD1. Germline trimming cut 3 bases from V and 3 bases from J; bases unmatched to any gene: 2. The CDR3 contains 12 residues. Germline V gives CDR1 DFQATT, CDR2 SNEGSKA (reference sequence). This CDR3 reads CSARGQFYEQYF. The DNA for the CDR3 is TGCAGTGCTAGGGGACAGTTCTACGAGCAGTACTTC.

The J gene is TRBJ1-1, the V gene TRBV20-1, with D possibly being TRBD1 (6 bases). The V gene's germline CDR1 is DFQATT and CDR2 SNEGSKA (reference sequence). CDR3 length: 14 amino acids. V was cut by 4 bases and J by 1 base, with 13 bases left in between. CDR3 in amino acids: CSAKRGGRNTEAFF. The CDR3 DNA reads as TGCAGTGCTAAGAGGGGGGGCAGGAACACTGAAGCTTTCTTT.

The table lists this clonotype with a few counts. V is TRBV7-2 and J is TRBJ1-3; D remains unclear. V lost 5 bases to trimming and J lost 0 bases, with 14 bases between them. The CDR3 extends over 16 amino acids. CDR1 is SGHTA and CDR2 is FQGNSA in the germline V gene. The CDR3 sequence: CASSRPPSLSGNTIYF. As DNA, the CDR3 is TGTGCCAGCAGCCGGCCCCCGTCTCTCTCTGGAAACACCATATATTTT.

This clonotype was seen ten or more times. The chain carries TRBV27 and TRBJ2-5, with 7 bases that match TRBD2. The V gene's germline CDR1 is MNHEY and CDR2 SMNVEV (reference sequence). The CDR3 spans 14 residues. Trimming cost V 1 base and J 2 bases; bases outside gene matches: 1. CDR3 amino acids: CASSLLGGQETQYF. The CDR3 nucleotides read TGTGCCAGCAGTTTATTGGGGGGGCAAGAGACCCAGTACTTC.